The entry that follows covers one T cell receptor beta chain sequence. Its antigen remains unidentified. The sample comes from a study of PD-1 blockade in classical Hodgkin lymphoma. The repertoire was sequenced with immunoSEQ multiplex PCR; TCRdb's copy has only in-frame clones and lacks some. The sample contains about 110,000 clones, 89% of which appear only once. Study-wide results and caveats: Patients who responded completely had about the same baseline diversity as newly diagnosed patients.

Brentuximab vedotin exposure varied among the patients, all of whom had relapsed after autologous stem cell transplantation. The sequencing used peripheral blood mononuclear cells (PBMCs), collected before the second cycle of nivolumab. This clonotype was sampled from a human donor with classical Hodgkin lymphoma.

CDR3 region: CASSRDSPGGYTF. CDR3 coding DNA: TGCGCCAGCAGCCGGGACAGCCCGGGTGGCTACACCTTC. V usage is TRBV5-1 and J usage is TRBJ1-2; 7 bases fit TRBD1. Per the germline V gene, CDR1 is SGHRS and CDR2 is YFSETQ. This CDR3 comprises 13 residues. V shed 4 bases, J shed 7 bases, and the junction held 7 bases outside the gene matches.